This record looks at one TCR beta chain sequence and its context. What it recognizes is unknown. The germline CDR1 and CDR2 sequences are SEHNR and FQNEAQ (reference sequence). The CDR3 is 14 residues long. Trimming pared 5 bases from V and 5 bases from J, leaving 15 bases between. This entry is derived from a study of cytomegalovirus exposure and HLA in healthy donors. Notes on the study in general: Within an earlier analysis, most TCR beta V segments proved productive either about 87% or about 30% of the time. Only CMV serostatus was available as immune exposure information. Some V segments, TRBV6-2 and TRBV6-3 among them, were indistinguishable and were therefore excluded.

The PCR made use of 60 Vbeta and 13 Jbeta primers. The method was immunoSEQ multiplex PCR; TCRdb's version includes in-frame clones alone and lacks a portion of them. The sample includes some 130,000 clones, roughly four fifths of them seen just once. The chain carries TRBV7-9 and TRBJ1-1; D is unresolved. The TCR was taken from a woman aged 50 to 65 in good health and CMV-seropositive. Sequences were obtained from PBMCs. Here the CDR3 DNA reads TGTGCCAGCAGCCCCGGCGTTTGGCGGACTGAAGCTTTCTTT. It is translated as CASSPGVWRTEAFF.